These T cell receptor beta chains were read from a single sample in a study of T cell responses to AZD1222 COVID-19 vaccine. Measured with immunoSEQ multiplex PCR; TCRdb has only the in-frame clones, and not every one. The sample lists over 130,000 clones, 90% to 95% occurring once. Sequenced material: peripheral blood, taken on day 0 of AZD1222 vaccination. Receptor source: an adult in good health. The CDR3 runs from the conserved cysteine through the conserved F or W. A D gene is named only where the DNA matches it firmly.

NA	TRBV5-1	TRBJ1-1	CASSLGQYFEAFF
NA	TRBV19	TRBJ2-2	CAGVLGGLDTGELFF
TRBD1	TRBV7-6	TRBJ1-3	CASSLDRAASGNTIYF
NA	TRBV3-1/TRBV3-2	TRBJ1-1	CASSQRSYMKVRTEAFF
NA	TRBV19	TRBJ1-1	CASSISGPRPRKAFF
TRBD1	TRBV9	TRBJ2-3	CASSATGGSVTDTQYF
NA	TRBV19	TRBJ1-5	CASSAGSEQPQHF
NA	TRBV6-5	TRBJ1-3	CASSTPARANTIYF
NA	TRBV9	TRBJ1-1	CASSLSGGDTEAFF
NA	TRBV6-5	TRBJ1-2	CASSYSRESYGYTF
TRBD1	TRBV5-5	TRBJ1-3	CASSLITPGQGGDTIYF
TRBD2	TRBV7-9	TRBJ2-2	CASSASGRYTGELFF
NA	TRBV7-8	TRBJ1-1	CASILTLYAEAFF
TRBD2	TRBV27	TRBJ2-5	CASSLWGGETQYF
NA	TRBV19	TRBJ2-1	CASSIDHGNEQFF
NA	TRBV7-9	TRBJ1-2	CASDQGNYGYTF
TRBD1	TRBV27	TRBJ1-6	CASRAGTGLSPLHF
NA	TRBV7-9	TRBJ1-5	CASSRRDGDQHF
TRBD2	TRBV9	TRBJ2-3	CASSVSSGRAGDTQYF
TRBD2	TRBV20-1	TRBJ2-3	CSASISIAGGVTDTQYF
NA	TRBV6-2/TRBV6-3	TRBJ2-1	CASRFGGRSYNEQFF
TRBD2	TRBV5-1	TRBJ2-3	CASSLSASGTADTQYF
NA	TRBV12-3/TRBV12-4	TRBJ2-2	CASRKTNTGELFF
TRBD2	TRBV7-6	TRBJ2-1	CASSLTTSGGSSYNEQFF
NA	TRBV7-2	TRBJ2-3	CASSSPTGLAQYF
NA	TRBV2	TRBJ1-6	CASSAGAGNSPLHF
NA	TRBV7-2	TRBJ1-1	CASSLSYDTEAFF
NA	TRBV5-4	TRBJ2-4	CASSLNNIQYF
TRBD1	TRBV6-5	TRBJ1-1	CASSYSGTVSAFF
TRBD1	TRBV30	TRBJ2-6	CASQGAAGANVLTF
NA	TRBV7-9	TRBJ1-1	CASSLGGQGRLTEAFF
NA	TRBV9	TRBJ2-2	CASSGGSGWEQYGELFF
NA	TRBV5-1	TRBJ1-1	CASRGGANRGTEAFF
NA	TRBV5-1	TRBJ1-1	CASSQGQSTEAFF
NA	TRBV2	TRBJ1-1	CASTPGNTEAFF
TRBD1	TRBV13	TRBJ1-4	CASSLGTGGEKLFF
NA	TRBV2	TRBJ1-5	CASTPGLLGGQPQHF
NA	TRBV18	TRBJ1-2	CASSPLGLTMPMITNYGYTF
TRBD2	TRBV27	TRBJ2-3	CASSLMTGTSGLTDTQYF
NA	TRBV12-5	TRBJ2-2	CASGLVHGNTGELFF
TRBD1	TRBV5-1	TRBJ1-2	CASSLGDSGSSGYTF
NA	TRBV5-4	TRBJ1-2	CASSLQTANYGYTF
TRBD1	TRBV6-6	TRBJ1-2	CASTSDRVYGYTF